Listed below are T cell receptor beta chains from one sample, sequenced in a study of T cells in localized non-small cell lung cancer. Some clones are missing from TCRdb's copy, which holds only in-frame ones; the method was immunoSEQ multiplex PCR. The sample contains about 82,000 clones, around 81% of which appear only once. Source: PBMCs, taken before any cancer treatment. The source of these receptors is a man aged 35 to 69 with stage II squamous cell lung carcinoma. Each CDR3 is given with its conserved first and last residue. D genes are given only for firm matches. Clone size, where shown, is once, few, many, or a class for clones that have expanded.

CDR3aa: CASRATGTASYEQYF
CDR3nt: TGTGCCAGCAGGGCTACCGGGACAGCCTCCTACGAGCAGTACTTC
j_gene: TRBJ2-7
d_gene: TRBD1
abundance: -
v_gene: TRBV6-5

CDR3aa: CASSQAVLRGTGELFF
CDR3nt: TGCGCCAGCAGCCAAGCCGTCCTCCGTGGCACCGGGGAGCTGTTTTTT
j_gene: TRBJ2-2
d_gene: -
abundance: -
v_gene: TRBV4-3

CDR3aa: CASSYGGITSTDTQYF
CDR3nt: TGTGCCAGCAGTTACGGAGGTATCACTAGCACAGATACGCAGTATTTT
j_gene: TRBJ2-3
d_gene: -
abundance: -
v_gene: TRBV6-5

CDR3aa: CASSIDLGIFHF
CDR3nt: TGTGCCAGTAGTATAGACTTGGGGATCTTTCACTTC
j_gene: TRBJ2-5
d_gene: -
abundance: -
v_gene: TRBV19

CDR3aa: CASSPRTGDETQYF
CDR3nt: TGTGCCAGCAGCCCACGGACAGGGGATGAGACCCAGTACTTC
j_gene: TRBJ2-5
d_gene: TRBD1
abundance: -
v_gene: TRBV5-8

CDR3aa: CASSEAGQNYGYTF
CDR3nt: TGTGCCAGCAGCGAGGCGGGACAGAACTATGGCTACACCTTC
j_gene: TRBJ1-2
d_gene: TRBD1
abundance: -
v_gene: TRBV28

CDR3aa: CASSLSAISYEQYF
CDR3nt: TGTGCCAGCAGTTTATCGGCCATCTCCTACGAGCAGTACTTC
j_gene: TRBJ2-7
d_gene: -
abundance: once
v_gene: TRBV27

CDR3aa: CASSVGPGSTDTQYF
CDR3nt: TGTGCCAGCAGCGTGGGCCCCGGGAGCACAGATACGCAGTATTTT
j_gene: TRBJ2-3
d_gene: -
abundance: -
v_gene: TRBV9

CDR3aa: CASSIIGRPTYEQYF
CDR3nt: TGTGCCAGTAGTATAATAGGCAGGCCAACCTACGAGCAGTACTTC
j_gene: TRBJ2-7
d_gene: -
abundance: -
v_gene: TRBV19

CDR3aa: CASSLEVAAKNIQYF
CDR3nt: TGTGCCAGCAGCTTAGAAGTGGCGGCCAAAAACATTCAGTACTTC
j_gene: TRBJ2-4
d_gene: -
abundance: -
v_gene: TRBV7-9

CDR3aa: CASSWGTGGLHEKLFF
CDR3nt: TGTGCCAGCAGTTGGGGGACAGGGGGTTTACATGAAAAACTGTTTTTT
j_gene: TRBJ1-4
d_gene: TRBD1
abundance: once
v_gene: TRBV27

CDR3aa: CASARWSVGTGSTGELFF
CDR3nt: TGCGCCAGCGCCCGCTGGTCGGTTGGGACAGGGAGCACCGGGGAGCTGTTTTTT
j_gene: TRBJ2-2
d_gene: TRBD1
abundance: -
v_gene: TRBV5-1

CDR3aa: CAISELGDNQPQHF
CDR3nt: TGTGCCATCAGTGAATTGGGAGACAATCAGCCCCAGCATTTT
j_gene: TRBJ1-5
d_gene: -
abundance: -
v_gene: TRBV10-3

CDR3aa: CASSQDRGYEQYF
CDR3nt: TGCGCCAGCAGCCAAGACCGGGGGTACGAGCAGTACTTC
j_gene: TRBJ2-7
d_gene: -
abundance: -
v_gene: TRBV4-3

CDR3aa: CASSQDSYTIPHF
CDR3nt: TGCGCCAGCAGCCAAGATTCGTACACCATCCCGCATTTT
j_gene: TRBJ1-5
d_gene: -
abundance: few
v_gene: TRBV4-1

CDR3aa: CATSRGASGGAYEQYF
CDR3nt: TGTGCCACCAGCAGAGGGGCTAGCGGGGGGGCTTACGAGCAGTACTTC
j_gene: TRBJ2-7
d_gene: TRBD2
abundance: -
v_gene: TRBV15

CDR3aa: CASSRREGNSPLHF
CDR3nt: TGTGCCAGCAGTAGGCGAGAGGGGAATTCACCCCTCCACTTT
j_gene: TRBJ1-6
d_gene: -
abundance: -
v_gene: TRBV6-5

CDR3aa: CAIGGTGMAETQYF
CDR3nt: TGTGCCATCGGAGGGACAGGGATGGCAGAGACCCAGTACTTC
j_gene: TRBJ2-5
d_gene: TRBD1
abundance: -
v_gene: TRBV10-3

CDR3aa: CASSPPGLAGGREQFF
CDR3nt: TGTGCCAGCAGCCCACCGGGACTAGCGGGGGGAAGGGAGCAGTTCTTC
j_gene: TRBJ2-1
d_gene: TRBD2
abundance: few
v_gene: TRBV7-2

CDR3aa: CASRMGTANTEAFF
CDR3nt: TGTGCCTCTCGAATGGGGACAGCGAACACTGAAGCTTTCTTT
j_gene: TRBJ1-1
d_gene: TRBD1
abundance: -
v_gene: TRBV30

CDR3aa: CASGPYNEQFF
CDR3nt: TGTGCCAGCGGTCCTTACAATGAGCAGTTCTTC
j_gene: TRBJ2-1
d_gene: -
abundance: -
v_gene: TRBV2

CDR3aa: CASKLTDSYEQYF
CDR3nt: TGCGCCAGCAAGCTGACGGACTCCTACGAGCAGTACTTC
j_gene: TRBJ2-7
d_gene: -
abundance: -
v_gene: TRBV5-1

CDR3aa: CASNQQGNTEAFF
CDR3nt: TGTGCCAGCAACCAACAGGGGAACACTGAAGCTTTCTTT
j_gene: TRBJ1-1
d_gene: -
abundance: -
v_gene: TRBV6-6

CDR3aa: CASSLSGREGIYEQYF
CDR3nt: TGCGCCAGCAGCTTGTCTGGTCGGGAGGGAATATACGAGCAGTACTTC
j_gene: TRBJ2-7
d_gene: TRBD2
abundance: -
v_gene: TRBV5-1

CDR3aa: CASSPDPYGYTF
CDR3nt: TGTGCCAGCTCACCTGACCCCTATGGCTACACCTTC
j_gene: TRBJ1-2
d_gene: -
abundance: once
v_gene: TRBV18

CDR3aa: CASSMGQAYEQYF
CDR3nt: TGTGCCAGCAGCATGGGACAGGCCTACGAGCAGTACTTC
j_gene: TRBJ2-7
d_gene: TRBD1
abundance: -
v_gene: TRBV11-2

CDR3aa: CASSPPPLEAFF
CDR3nt: TGTGCCAGCAGTCCACCCCCACTTGAAGCTTTCTTT
j_gene: TRBJ1-1
d_gene: -
abundance: -
v_gene: TRBV28

CDR3aa: CASSQDRQGGEKLFF
CDR3nt: TGTGCCAGCAGCCAAGATCGGCAGGGCGGCGAAAAACTGTTTTTT
j_gene: TRBJ1-4
d_gene: -
abundance: -
v_gene: TRBV14

CDR3aa: CASRNALREAFF
CDR3nt: TGTGCCTCCAGAAATGCCCTCCGGGAGGCGTTCTTC
j_gene: TRBJ2-1
d_gene: TRBD2
abundance: -
v_gene: TRBV25-1